These T cell receptor beta chains were read from a single sample in a study of blood T cell repertoires in COVID-19. Assay used: immunoSEQ multiplex PCR; TCRdb lists only in-frame clones, some missing. The sample has approximately 240,000 clones; roughly 80% are singletons. Sequencing input: PBMCs or T cells enriched from blood (not recorded which). Every receptor here comes from a woman in her forties with acute COVID-19. CDR3s include the opening cysteine and the closing phenylalanine or tryptophan. The D gene is left open where the match is weak. Not all rows give a size; the values are once, few, many and, for expanded clones, a class.

V gene: TRBV4-2
clone size: NA
D gene: NA
J gene: TRBJ2-1
CDR3 protein: CASSQDRGGSYNEQFF
CDR3 DNA: TGTGCCAGCAGCCAAGATCGGGGAGGATCCTACAATGAGCAGTTCTTC

V gene: TRBV19
clone size: NA
D gene: TRBD1
J gene: TRBJ1-5
CDR3 protein: CASRTGKDQPQHF
CDR3 DNA: TGTGCCAGTCGGACAGGGAAGGATCAGCCCCAGCATTTT

V gene: TRBV10-2
clone size: NA
D gene: TRBD2
J gene: TRBJ2-5
CDR3 protein: CASSESGLARETQYF
CDR3 DNA: TGCGCCAGCAGTGAGTCCGGACTAGCGAGAGAGACCCAGTACTTC

V gene: TRBV30
clone size: NA
D gene: TRBD1
J gene: TRBJ1-2
CDR3 protein: CAWRTGGNYGYTF
CDR3 DNA: TGTGCCTGGAGGACAGGGGGTAACTATGGCTACACCTTC

V gene: TRBV30
clone size: NA
D gene: TRBD1
J gene: TRBJ1-2
CDR3 protein: CAWGRDRPRGYTF
CDR3 DNA: TGTGCCTGGGGCCGGGACAGACCTCGAGGCTACACCTTC

V gene: TRBV15
clone size: once
D gene: TRBD1
J gene: TRBJ1-5
CDR3 protein: CATSSRTGGQPQHF
CDR3 DNA: TGTGCCACCAGCAGTAGGACAGGGGGGCAGCCCCAGCATTTT

V gene: TRBV28
clone size: NA
D gene: NA
J gene: TRBJ2-2
CDR3 protein: CASSLSGHTGELFF
CDR3 DNA: TGTGCCAGCAGTTTGAGCGGCCACACCGGGGAGCTGTTTTTT

V gene: TRBV7-9
clone size: NA
D gene: NA
J gene: TRBJ1-1
CDR3 protein: CASSLAGMGGGTEAFF
CDR3 DNA: TGTGCCAGCAGCTTAGCGGGTATGGGGGGAGGAACTGAAGCTTTCTTT

V gene: TRBV5-1
clone size: NA
D gene: TRBD1
J gene: TRBJ2-3
CDR3 protein: CASSSTGQGPDTQYF
CDR3 DNA: TGCGCCAGCAGTAGCACAGGACAGGGTCCAGATACGCAGTATTTT

V gene: TRBV7-3
clone size: NA
D gene: TRBD1
J gene: TRBJ2-1
CDR3 protein: CASSRGQGNNEQFF
CDR3 DNA: TGTGCCAGCAGCCGGGGACAGGGTAACAATGAGCAGTTCTTC

V gene: TRBV18
clone size: NA
D gene: NA
J gene: TRBJ2-1
CDR3 protein: CASSPPSPSNEQFF
CDR3 DNA: TGTGCCAGCTCACCACCGAGCCCTAGTAATGAGCAGTTCTTC

V gene: TRBV12-3/TRBV12-4
clone size: NA
D gene: NA
J gene: TRBJ2-7
CDR3 protein: CASGRGGDEQYF
CDR3 DNA: TGTGCCAGCGGGCGGGGAGGCGACGAGCAGTACTTC

V gene: TRBV3-1/TRBV3-2
clone size: NA
D gene: NA
J gene: TRBJ1-1
CDR3 protein: CASSQLGTMNTEAFF
CDR3 DNA: TGTGCCAGCAGCCAATTGGGGACTATGAACACTGAAGCTTTCTTT